The source of this T cell receptor beta chain is a study of T cells after posttransplantation cyclophosphamide. Study-wide points: TRB overlap between skin or GI tissue T cells and blood was limited. TRB clonality was highly associated with recipient CMV seropositivity and reactivation. Donor CD8+ memory clones often dominated recipient blood repertoires at later times.

Treatment was busulfan-fludarabine conditioning, a marrow graft, and cyclophosphamide on days +3 and +4. This clone has at least ten counts. Its target is not known. CDR3 size: 16 residues. Trimming pared 4 bases from V and 1 base from J, leaving 16 bases between. Sequencing was performed with immunoSEQ multiplex PCR; in TCRdb, only in-frame clones are kept and a portion is missing. There are just over 5,500 clones in the sample, none observed a single time. The sample consisted of PBMCs, taken after allogeneic stem cell transplant with posttransplant cyclophosphamide. This sequence originates from a male patient in his sixties or seventies who received an allogeneic stem cell transplant from a related donor, was CMV-positive, and had no GVHD. Some of these T cells may belong to the graft donor. The J gene is TRBJ2-3, the V gene TRBV5-3; a weak D match, TRBD2 (6 bases). TRBV5-3 is treated as an ORF (open reading frame) with a function not yet certain. CDR3 bases: TGTGCCAGAAGCCCCCCGGCGGGATGGGGCACAGATACGCAGTATTTT. Translation gives CARSPPAGWGTDTQYF.